This TCR beta chain was recorded in a study of OX40 agonist ivuxolimab in advanced cancers. The protocol was immunoSEQ multiplex PCR, while the TCRdb copy is restricted to in-frame clones and leaves out a portion. Of 40,000 or so clones in the sample, 65% to 85% were seen once. Study-level results: The specificity for antigen of the expanded peripheral T cells was not determined. CD8+ T cells (on average) carried more expanded clones than CD4+ T cells.

The CDR3 has 13 amino acids. V was shortened by 7 bases and J by 8 bases, with 18 bases between the two germline ends. Germline CDR1 SGDLS, CDR2 YYNGEE. Comments on this clone: The antigen is undetermined.

The source of this sequence is an adult with an advanced solid tumor such as melanoma, head and neck, liver or kidney cancer. This sequence joins TRBV9 and TRBJ1-2, with unresolved D. This material consisted of CD4+ or CD8+ T cells sorted from blood, taken in a trial of the OX40 agonist ivuxolimab. CDR3 region: CASGGQSIGGYTF. The DNA of the CDR3 is TGTGCCAGCGGAGGGCAGTCCATCGGGGGCTACACCTTC.